This is a list of T cell receptor beta chains from one sample in a study of cytomegalovirus exposure and HLA in healthy donors. Here immunoSEQ multiplex PCR was the method, and the copy in TCRdb shows in-frame clones only, minus some. Of 140,000 or so clones in the sample, approximately 90% were seen once. Sample: PBMCs. All receptors come from a man aged 18 to 29 in good health and CMV-seronegative. CDR3s include the opening cysteine and the closing phenylalanine or tryptophan. D genes are given only for firm matches. Not every row has a clone size; where given, it reads once, few, many or a size class.

J gene,clone size,D gene,V gene,CDR3 protein,CDR3 DNA
TRBJ1-5,NA,NA,TRBV30,CAWSAGDYSNQPQHF,TGTGCCTGGAGTGCAGGGGACTACAGCAATCAGCCCCAGCATTTT
TRBJ2-4,NA,NA,TRBV4-1,CASSQGGQKNIQYF,TGCGCCAGCAGCCAAGGAGGTCAGAAAAACATTCAGTACTTC
TRBJ1-1,NA,NA,TRBV10-3,CAISESGQMNTEAFF,TGTGCCATCAGTGAGTCCGGACAAATGAACACTGAAGCTTTCTTT
TRBJ2-2,NA,NA,TRBV21-1,CASSKEVKAGPVATGELFF,TGTGCCAGCAGCAAAGAAGTTAAGGCTGGGCCCGTTGCCACCGGGGAGCTGTTTTTT
TRBJ1-5,NA,NA,TRBV21-1,CASSKESSYNQPQHF,TGTGCCAGCAGCAAAGAATCGAGCTACAATCAGCCCCAGCATTTT
TRBJ1-4,NA,NA,TRBV7-8,CASSLGRGNEKLFF,TGTGCCAGCAGCTTAGGCAGGGGAAATGAAAAACTGTTTTTT
TRBJ1-1,NA,NA,TRBV6-5,CASSQRGQNTEAFF,TGTGCCAGCAGCCAAAGGGGACAGAACACTGAAGCTTTCTTT
TRBJ1-5,NA,TRBD1,TRBV19,CATAGTGWNQPQHF,TGTGCCACCGCCGGGACAGGGTGGAATCAGCCCCAGCATTTT
TRBJ1-2,NA,TRBD1,TRBV9,CASSVGGGKGGYTF,TGTGCCAGCAGCGTAGGAGGGGGCAAGGGTGGCTACACCTTC
TRBJ1-2,NA,NA,TRBV7-6,CASSLGQGRGYTF,TGTGCCAGCAGCTTGGGTCAGGGTCGCGGCTACACCTTC
TRBJ2-3,NA,TRBD2,TRBV12-5,CASGGGTRQADTQYF,TGTGCTAGTGGTGGCGGGACTAGGCAGGCAGATACGCAGTATTTT
TRBJ1-2,NA,NA,TRBV27,CASSPRGIYGYTF,TGTGCCAGCAGTCCACGAGGGATCTATGGCTACACCTTC
TRBJ1-1,once,TRBD1,TRBV6-5,CASSPQGGGEAFF,TGTGCCAGCAGCCCCCAGGGGGGAGGTGAAGCTTTCTTT
TRBJ2-7,NA,NA,TRBV5-1,CASSLERAGYEQYF,TGCGCCAGCAGCTTGGAGAGGGCTGGCTACGAGCAGTACTTC
TRBJ1-1,few,NA,TRBV27,CASRRGSWNTEAFF,TGTGCCAGCAGGCGAGGGAGCTGGAACACTGAAGCTTTCTTT
TRBJ2-2,NA,TRBD2,TRBV5-6,CASSLSTSGRITGELFF,TGTGCCAGCAGCTTGAGTACTAGCGGGAGAATCACCGGGGAGCTGTTTTTT
TRBJ1-1,NA,TRBD1,TRBV5-1,CASSGTGYSNTEAFF,TGCGCCAGCAGCGGGACAGGTTACTCGAACACTGAAGCTTTCTTT
TRBJ2-3,NA,NA,TRBV5-1,CASSSGLPPADTQYF,TGCGCCAGCAGCTCGGGACTCCCCCCAGCAGATACGCAGTATTTT
TRBJ2-3,NA,TRBD1,TRBV2,CASSGTGGSDTQYF,TGTGCCAGCAGCGGGACAGGGGGTTCAGATACGCAGTATTTT
TRBJ2-7,NA,NA,TRBV6-5,CASSYRDFGYEQYF,TGTGCCAGCAGTTACCGGGACTTCGGCTACGAGCAGTACTTC
TRBJ1-2,NA,NA,TRBV4-1,CASSQVQGNGYTF,TGCGCCAGCAGCCAAGTTCAGGGGAATGGCTACACCTTC
TRBJ2-1,once,TRBD1,TRBV12-5,CASGLPGQYMNEQFF,TGTGCTAGTGGCCTCCCGGGACAGTATATGAATGAGCAGTTCTTC
TRBJ1-1,NA,NA,TRBV7-8,CASSPNEVNTEAFF,TGTGCCAGCAGCCCCAATGAGGTGAACACTGAAGCTTTCTTT
TRBJ2-2,NA,NA,TRBV7-3,CASSVGQYGELFF,TGTGCCAGCAGCGTTGGACAGTACGGGGAGCTGTTTTTT
TRBJ1-2,many,TRBD1,TRBV5-1,CASRRTQGADYGYTF,TGCGCCAGCAGAAGAACGCAGGGGGCGGACTATGGCTACACCTTC
TRBJ1-2,NA,NA,TRBV6-5,CASSYGSMAAGGYTF,TGTGCCAGCAGTTACGGTTCGATGGCGGCTGGTGGCTACACCTTC
TRBJ2-1,NA,NA,TRBV29-1,CSVEVGSGDEQFF,TGCAGCGTTGAAGTGGGGAGTGGGGATGAGCAGTTCTTC